The TCR beta chain described here comes from a study of CD8 T cells in Susac syndrome. From blood CD8+ and CD4+ T cells, the TCR beta chain was sequenced. Deletions cut 0 bases from V and 5 bases from J, with 7 bases between. CDR1 is SEHNR and CDR2 is FQNEAQ in the germline V gene (reference sequence). The CDR3 extends over 13 amino acids. A quantity of roughly 0.5 to 1 ug RNA underwent reverse transcription using random hexamers. An immunoSEQ multiplex PCR generated amplified TCR beta CDR3 products spanning 54 Vbeta and 13 Jbeta. TCRdb redid the calling of the immunoSEQ multiplex PCR reads with MiXCR, one entry per CDR3 protein. The sample has around 150,000 distinct CDR3 sequences, approximately 94% seen once.

Sequencing used CD4+ T cells from PBMCs. The chain carries TRBV7-9 and TRBJ2-5; tentative D call: TRBD2 (5 bases). The source is a human donor with multiple sclerosis. CDR3: CASSLAGMETQYF. The CDR3 DNA sequence: TGTGCCAGCAGCTTAGCCGGGATGGAGACCCAGTACTTC.